The table lists the clone carrying this TCR beta chain with many counts. This sample stems from a study of T cell repertoires in cytomegalovirus infection. The CDR3 has 14 residues. Germline CDR1 is SNHLY and CDR2 is FYNNEI. V gave up 5 bases and J gave up 0 bases, with 10 bases separating them. MiXCR, applied by TCRdb to the reads, yields one record per CDR3 protein. The sample contains under 200,000 distinct CDR3 sequences, approximately 9.6% of which appear only once. The source material was PBMCs. This receptor was identified in a human donor in good health (CMV status not recorded). Some clones in this sample may be carry-over from other donors' samples. The rearrangement uses TRBV2 and TRBJ1-1, with a possible D match to TRBD1 (6 bases). The CDR3 DNA follows: TGTGCCAGCAGTTTACGGACAGTGAACACTGAAGCTTTCTTT. Residues: CASSLRTVNTEAFF.